Listed below are T cell receptor beta chains from one sample, sequenced in a study of T-cell reconstitution after alpha-beta-depleted transplantation in children. Each CDR3 protein gets one entry after TCRdb re-called the PCR reads with MiXCR. The sample lists fewer than 550,000 distinct CDR3 sequences, about a sixth occurring once. Sequences were derived from PBMCs, mostly from graft donor cells, sampled 360 days after TCRalphabeta/CD19-depleted stem cell transplant. Receptors originate from a boy under two years old who had a stem cell transplant for Wiskott-Aldrich syndrome, so the T cells may come from the graft donor. CDR3s include the opening cysteine and the closing phenylalanine or tryptophan. A D gene is named only where the DNA matches it firmly. Not every row has a clone size; where given, it reads once, few, many or a size class.

- | - | TRBJ2-7 | TRBV12-3/TRBV12-4 | CASRLARGNYEQYF | TGTGCCAGCAGGCTGGCTCGGGGGAACTACGAGCAGTACTTC
- | TRBD1 | TRBJ2-7 | TRBV3-1 | CASSQTPGGEQYF | TGTGCCAGCAGCCAGACTCCAGGGGGCGAGCAGTACTTC
few | - | TRBJ2-7 | TRBV5-1 | CASSFTLDRTYEQYF | TGCGCCAGCAGCTTTACCCTCGACAGGACCTACGAGCAGTACTTC
few | - | TRBJ2-1 | TRBV3-1 | CASSQSDPATYNEQFF | TGTGCCAGCAGCCAATCGGACCCCGCAACTTACAATGAGCAGTTCTTC
- | - | TRBJ2-3 | TRBV5-1 | CASSLQMSPYTQYF | TGCGCCAGCAGCTTACAGATGAGTCCCTATACGCAGTATTTT
few | TRBD2 | TRBJ2-1 | TRBV24-1 | CATSDFGLAGGPGTYNEQFF | TGTGCCACCAGTGATTTCGGACTAGCGGGAGGGCCTGGTACCTACAATGAGCAGTTCTTC
few | - | TRBJ2-6 | TRBV4-1 | CASSQEGRGRGTGANVLTF | TGCGCCAGCAGCCAAGAGGGACGGGGGCGAGGTACTGGGGCCAACGTCCTGACTTTC
- | - | TRBJ2-4 | TRBV21-1 | CASSNLTEIKNIQYF | TGTGCCAGCAGCAACCTTACAGAGATCAAAAACATTCAGTACTTC
- | - | TRBJ2-1 | TRBV7-9 | CASKAGSYNEQFF | TGTGCCAGCAAGGCGGGATCCTACAATGAGCAGTTCTTC
few | TRBD2 | TRBJ2-7 | TRBV18 | CASSPRLAGGPSHYEQYF | TGTGCCAGCTCACCCCGACTAGCGGGAGGCCCATCACACTACGAGCAGTACTTC
- | - | TRBJ2-7 | TRBV21-1 | CASSTHRSRTVYYEQYF | TGTGCCAGCAGCACACACCGAAGTCGGACAGTCTACTACGAGCAGTACTTC
- | - | TRBJ2-1 | TRBV7-2 | CASSLVGLVYNEQFF | TGTGCCAGCAGCTTAGTAGGGTTAGTCTACAATGAGCAGTTCTTC
- | TRBD1 | TRBJ2-2 | TRBV19 | CASSPRQGWTGELFF | TGTGCCAGTAGTCCGAGACAGGGGTGGACCGGGGAGCTGTTTTTT
few | - | TRBJ1-6 | TRBV11-2 | CASSWDILNSPLHF | TGTGCCAGCAGCTGGGACATCCTGAATTCACCCCTCCACTTT
many | - | TRBJ2-7 | TRBV10-3 | CAISGGQGYEQYF | TGTGCCATCAGTGGAGGGCAGGGCTACGAGCAGTACTTC
- | - | TRBJ1-2 | TRBV5-1 | CASSSRGTYGYTF | TGCGCCAGCAGCTCCCGAGGGACCTATGGCTACACCTTC
few | - | TRBJ2-5 | TRBV2 | CASRNLDTSPQETQYF | TGTGCCAGCAGAAACCTTGACACGAGCCCCCAAGAGACCCAGTACTTC
- | - | TRBJ2-7 | TRBV27 | CASSSDFRYGQYF | TGTGCCAGCTCTAGCGACTTCCGGTACGGGCAGTACTTC
many | TRBD1 | TRBJ2-2 | TRBV12-3/TRBV12-4 | CASSHAGTGDTGELFF | TGTGCCAGCAGTCACGCCGGGACAGGGGACACCGGGGAGCTGTTTTTT
- | - | TRBJ2-3 | TRBV12-3/TRBV12-4 | CASSLRQTHTDTQYF | TGTGCCAGCAGTTTGAGGCAGACCCATACAGATACGCAGTATTTT
- | - | TRBJ2-7 | TRBV20-1 | CSARPGPYEQYF | TGCAGTGCTAGACCCGGTCCCTACGAGCAGTACTTC
- | - | TRBJ2-5 | TRBV12-3/TRBV12-4 | CASSLSSPSRETQYF | TGTGCCAGCAGTTTAAGTAGCCCGAGTCGCGAGACCCAGTACTTC
- | - | TRBJ1-1 | TRBV20-1 | CSARGGVKTEAFF | TGCAGTGCTAGAGGGGGAGTGAAGACTGAAGCTTTCTTT
- | - | TRBJ2-7 | TRBV24-1 | CATSDSGESYEQYF | TGTGCCACCAGTGATTCTGGGGAAAGCTACGAGCAGTACTTC
few | - | TRBJ1-3 | TRBV30 | CAWSLLDRFSGNTIYF | TGTGCCTGGTCCTTACTTGACAGGTTCTCTGGAAACACCATATATTTT
few | TRBD2 | TRBJ2-3 | TRBV14 | CASSQELEIWGAGASDSTDTQYF | TGTGCCAGCAGCCAAGAACTCGAAATCTGGGGAGCGGGGGCTTCAGATAGCACAGATACGCAGTATTTT
- | - | TRBJ1-2 | TRBV4-2 | CASSQAGKGFQGYTF | TGTGCCAGCAGCCAAGCCGGGAAAGGGTTCCAGGGCTACACCTTC
few | TRBD1 | TRBJ2-1 | TRBV18 | CASSPWDRDYNEQFF | TGTGCCAGCTCACCCTGGGACAGGGACTACAATGAGCAGTTCTTC
- | TRBD1 | TRBJ2-3 | TRBV4-3 | CASSQRGQKFTDTQYF | TGCGCCAGCAGCCAACGGGGACAGAAGTTCACAGATACGCAGTATTTT
- | - | TRBJ2-3 | TRBV11-2 | CASSPRDLNLDTQYF | TGTGCCAGCAGCCCCCGGGACTTGAATTTAGATACGCAGTATTTT
- | TRBD1 | TRBJ2-5 | TRBV10-2 | CASTLPGTGQESQYF | TGCGCCAGCACGCTACCCGGGACAGGACAAGAGAGCCAGTACTTC
many | - | TRBJ2-1 | TRBV5-1 | CASSLEGGSYNEQFF | TGCGCCAGCAGCTTGGAGGGGGGGTCCTACAATGAGCAGTTCTTC
few | TRBD2 | TRBJ2-3 | TRBV7-9 | CASSISGSGDTQYF | TGTGCCAGCAGCATTAGCGGGAGTGGAGATACGCAGTATTTT
few | TRBD1 | TRBJ2-1 | TRBV7-9 | CASSLVIRDRSFNEQFF | TGTGCCAGCAGCTTAGTGATCCGGGACAGGTCCTTCAATGAGCAGTTCTTC
few | - | TRBJ2-2 | TRBV29-1 | CSVARSNTGELFF | TGCAGCGTTGCCAGGTCGAATACCGGGGAGCTGTTTTTT
few | TRBD2 | TRBJ2-1 | TRBV12-3/TRBV12-4 | CASRATSGRASYNEQFF | TGTGCCAGCAGAGCTACTAGCGGGAGGGCCTCCTACAATGAGCAGTTCTTC
- | - | TRBJ1-1 | TRBV27 | CASKADRNLNTEAFF | TGTGCCAGCAAGGCCGACAGGAACTTGAACACTGAAGCTTTCTTT
- | TRBD2 | TRBJ2-5 | TRBV5-1 | CASSWGLGGETQYF | TGCGCCAGCAGCTGGGGACTAGGGGGTGAGACCCAGTACTTC
- | - | TRBJ2-1 | TRBV6-1 | CASTRNPPGEQFF | TGTGCCAGCACCCGAAACCCCCCGGGTGAGCAGTTCTTC
few | TRBD1 | TRBJ2-7 | TRBV6-5 | CASSSTRTGSLYEQYF | TGTGCCAGCAGTTCCACCAGGACAGGGTCTCTCTACGAGCAGTACTTC
- | TRBD2 | TRBJ2-3 | TRBV10-1 | CASSEGWGLAGSQYF | TGCGCCAGCAGTGAGGGTTGGGGACTAGCGGGATCGCAGTATTTT
- | - | TRBJ2-3 | TRBV5-1 | CASSSAQGPDTQYF | TGCGCCAGCAGCTCCGCACAGGGACCAGATACGCAGTATTTT
few | - | TRBJ2-7 | TRBV28 | CASSPQGWLYEQYF | TGTGCCAGCAGTCCTCAGGGGTGGCTGTACGAGCAGTACTTC
few | - | TRBJ2-7 | TRBV19 | CASSIFGKSYEQYF | TGTGCCAGTAGTATTTTTGGCAAAAGCTACGAGCAGTACTTC
- | TRBD1 | TRBJ2-1 | TRBV5-1 | CASSPGTGNEQFF | TGCGCCAGCAGCCCCGGGACAGGGAATGAGCAGTTCTTC
- | TRBD2 | TRBJ2-5 | TRBV2 | CASSRAGGPQETQYF | TGTGCCAGCAGTAGAGCGGGAGGGCCCCAAGAGACCCAGTACTTC
- | TRBD1 | TRBJ2-1 | TRBV7-9 | CASSTWTGSSYNEQFF | TGTGCCAGCAGCACCTGGACAGGGAGCTCCTACAATGAGCAGTTCTTC
few | TRBD2 | TRBJ2-6 | TRBV18 | CASSALGGGPSSGANVLTF | TGTGCCAGCTCCGCCCTCGGGGGGGGACCAAGCTCTGGGGCCAACGTCCTGACTTTC
many | TRBD1 | TRBJ2-3 | TRBV7-8 | CASSLAGQGRDTQYF | TGTGCCAGCAGCTTAGCGGGACAGGGGCGAGATACGCAGTATTTT